This T cell receptor (beta chain) derives from a study of graft-versus-host responses after intestinal transplantation. Study in general: Transplant recipients had multivisceral, liver-intestinal, or isolated intestinal grafts. Every transplant recipient was induced with anti-thymocyte globulin, then maintained on tacrolimus and steroids for approximately three years. General study points: Allografts carried high graft-versus-host to host-versus-graft clonal ratios in patients having graft-donor T cell macrochimerism. Investigators detected GvH clones in recipient marrow, with some emerging earlier in ileum or blood.

Comments on this clone: Its antigen is unidentified.

TCRdb's copy holds only in-frame clones and misses some; the assay was immunoSEQ multiplex PCR. The repertoire holds about 80,000 clones, with approximately 92% as singletons. This CDR3 spans 14 amino acids. V dropped 0 bases and J dropped 6 bases, with 9 bases sitting between them. The V gene's germline CDR1 is MNHNY and CDR2 SVGAGI (reference sequence). Sequenced material: PBMCs, taken 98 days after intestinal transplantation. V usage is TRBV6-6 and J usage is TRBJ1-5; D is unclear. This TCR derives from a human patient who received an intestinal transplant, so some T cells may come from the graft donor. Here the CDR3 reads CASSYSVGSQPQHF. CDR3 nucleotides: TGTGCCAGCAGTTACTCGGTCGGGAGTCAGCCCCAGCATTTT.